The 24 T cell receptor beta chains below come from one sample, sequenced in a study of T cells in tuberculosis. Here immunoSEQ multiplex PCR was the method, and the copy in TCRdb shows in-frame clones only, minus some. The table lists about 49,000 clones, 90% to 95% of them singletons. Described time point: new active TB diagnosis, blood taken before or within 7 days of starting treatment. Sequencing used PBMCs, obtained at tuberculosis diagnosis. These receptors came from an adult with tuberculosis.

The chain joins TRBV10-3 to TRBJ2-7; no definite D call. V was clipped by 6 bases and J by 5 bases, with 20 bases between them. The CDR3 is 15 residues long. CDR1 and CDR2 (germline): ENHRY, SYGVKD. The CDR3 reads CAIRMTEAVAHEQYF. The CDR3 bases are TGTGCCATCAGGATGACCGAGGCAGTCGCCCACGAGCAGTACTTC.

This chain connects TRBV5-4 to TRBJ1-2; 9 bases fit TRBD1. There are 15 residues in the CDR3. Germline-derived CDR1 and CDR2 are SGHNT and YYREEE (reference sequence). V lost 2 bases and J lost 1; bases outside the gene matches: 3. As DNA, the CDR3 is TGTGCCAGCAGCTTCGGGACAGGGAATAACTATGGCTACACCTTC. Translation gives CASSFGTGNNYGYTF.

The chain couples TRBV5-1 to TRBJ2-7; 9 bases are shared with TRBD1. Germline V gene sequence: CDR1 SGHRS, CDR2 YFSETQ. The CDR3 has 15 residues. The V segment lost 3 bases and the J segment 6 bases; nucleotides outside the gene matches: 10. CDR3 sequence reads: CASSSTGTGTPEQYF. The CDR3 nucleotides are TGCGCCAGCAGCTCTACCGGGACAGGGACTCCCGAGCAGTACTTC.

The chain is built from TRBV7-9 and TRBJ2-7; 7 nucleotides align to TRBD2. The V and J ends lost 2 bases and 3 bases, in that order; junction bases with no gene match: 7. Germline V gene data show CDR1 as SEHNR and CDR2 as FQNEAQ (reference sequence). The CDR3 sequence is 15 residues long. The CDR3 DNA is TGTGCCAGCAGCTTACCGGCTAGCGGAAACTACGAGCAGTACTTC. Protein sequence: CASSLPASGNYEQYF.

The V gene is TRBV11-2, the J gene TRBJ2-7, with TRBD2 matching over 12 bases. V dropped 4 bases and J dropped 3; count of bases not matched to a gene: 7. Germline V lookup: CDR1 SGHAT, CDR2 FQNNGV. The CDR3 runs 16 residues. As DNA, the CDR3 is TGTGCCAGCAGCTCGCTAGCGGGAGGGCCCAGCTACGAGCAGTACTTC. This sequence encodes CASSSLAGGPSYEQYF.

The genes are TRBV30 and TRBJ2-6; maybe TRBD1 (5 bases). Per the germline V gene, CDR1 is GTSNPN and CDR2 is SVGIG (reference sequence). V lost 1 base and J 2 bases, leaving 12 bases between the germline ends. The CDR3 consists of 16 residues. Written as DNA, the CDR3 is TGTGCCTGGAGTGGACAGCGAAGGGCTGGGGCCAACGTCCTGACTTTC. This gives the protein CAWSGQRRAGANVLTF.

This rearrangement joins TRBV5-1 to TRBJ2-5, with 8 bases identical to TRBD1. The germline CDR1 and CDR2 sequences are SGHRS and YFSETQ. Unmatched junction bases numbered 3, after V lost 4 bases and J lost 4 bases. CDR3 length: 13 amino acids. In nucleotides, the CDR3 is TGCGCCAGCAGCAGGGACAGGCGAGAGACCCAGTACTTC. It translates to CASSRDRRETQYF.

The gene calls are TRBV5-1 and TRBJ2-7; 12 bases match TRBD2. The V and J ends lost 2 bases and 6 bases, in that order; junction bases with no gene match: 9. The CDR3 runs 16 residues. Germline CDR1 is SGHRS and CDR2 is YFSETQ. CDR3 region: CASSFLTSGRTGEQYF. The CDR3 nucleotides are TGCGCCAGCAGCTTCCTCACTAGCGGGAGGACAGGCGAGCAGTACTTC.

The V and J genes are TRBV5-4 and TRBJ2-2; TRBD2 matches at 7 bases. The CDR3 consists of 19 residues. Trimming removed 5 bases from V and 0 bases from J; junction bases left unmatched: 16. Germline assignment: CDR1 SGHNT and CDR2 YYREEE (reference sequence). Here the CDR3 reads CASSGGGRSISPNTGELFF. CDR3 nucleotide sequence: TGTGCCAGCAGTGGCGGGGGAAGATCCATTAGCCCGAACACCGGGGAGCTGTTTTTT.

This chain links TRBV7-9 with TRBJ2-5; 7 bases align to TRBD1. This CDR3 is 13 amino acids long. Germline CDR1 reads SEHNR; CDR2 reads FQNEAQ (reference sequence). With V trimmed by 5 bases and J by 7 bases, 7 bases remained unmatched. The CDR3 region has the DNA TGTGCCAGCAGCCCGGGACAGATTGGGACCCAGTACTTC. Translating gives CASSPGQIGTQYF.

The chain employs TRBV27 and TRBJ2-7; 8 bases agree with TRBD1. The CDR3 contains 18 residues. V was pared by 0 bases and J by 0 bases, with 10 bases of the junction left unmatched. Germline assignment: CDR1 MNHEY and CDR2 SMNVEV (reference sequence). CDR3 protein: CASSLSPPDRGPSYEQYF. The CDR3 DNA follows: TGTGCCAGCAGTTTATCCCCCCCCGACAGGGGACCCTCCTACGAGCAGTACTTC.

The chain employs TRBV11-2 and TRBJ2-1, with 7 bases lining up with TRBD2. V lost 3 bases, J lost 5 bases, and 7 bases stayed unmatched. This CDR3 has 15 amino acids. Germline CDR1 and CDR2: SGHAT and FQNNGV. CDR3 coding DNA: TGTGCCAGCAGCTTTCGGCTAGCGGCTCACAATGAGCAGTTCTTC. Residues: CASSFRLAAHNEQFF. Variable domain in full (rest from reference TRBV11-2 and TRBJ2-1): EAGVAQSPRYKIIEKRQSVAFWCNPISGHATLYWYQQILGQGPKLLIQFQNNGVVDDSQLPKDRFSAERLKGVDSTLKIQPAKLEDSAVYLCASSFRLAAHNEQFFGPGTRLTVL.

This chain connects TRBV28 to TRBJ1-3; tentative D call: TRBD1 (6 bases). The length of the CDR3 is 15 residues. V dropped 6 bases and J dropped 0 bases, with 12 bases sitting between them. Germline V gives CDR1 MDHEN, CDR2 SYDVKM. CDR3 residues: CASSPTGISGNTIYF. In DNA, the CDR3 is TGTGCCAGCAGCCCGACAGGAATCTCTGGAAACACCATATATTTT.

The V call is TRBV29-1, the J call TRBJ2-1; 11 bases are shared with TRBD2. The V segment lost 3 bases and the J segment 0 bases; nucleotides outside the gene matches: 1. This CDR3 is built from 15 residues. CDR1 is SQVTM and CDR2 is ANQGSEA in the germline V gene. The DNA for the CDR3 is TGCAGCGTTGACACTAGCGGGAGCTCCTACAATGAGCAGTTCTTC. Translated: CSVDTSGSSYNEQFF.

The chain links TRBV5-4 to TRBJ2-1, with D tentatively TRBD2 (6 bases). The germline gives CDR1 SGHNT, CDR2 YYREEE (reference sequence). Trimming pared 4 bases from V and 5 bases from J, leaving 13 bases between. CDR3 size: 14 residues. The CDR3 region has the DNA TGTGCCAGCAGCGCGCCGGGGGAACACAATGAGCAGTTCTTC. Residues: CASSAPGEHNEQFF.

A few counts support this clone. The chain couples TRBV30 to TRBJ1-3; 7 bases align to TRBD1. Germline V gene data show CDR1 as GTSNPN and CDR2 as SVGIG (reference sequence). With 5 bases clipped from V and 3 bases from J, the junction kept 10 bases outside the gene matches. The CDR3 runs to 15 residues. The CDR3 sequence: CAWGTSTGYGNTIYF. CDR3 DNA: TGTGCCTGGGGGACGTCGACAGGGTATGGAAACACCATATATTTT.

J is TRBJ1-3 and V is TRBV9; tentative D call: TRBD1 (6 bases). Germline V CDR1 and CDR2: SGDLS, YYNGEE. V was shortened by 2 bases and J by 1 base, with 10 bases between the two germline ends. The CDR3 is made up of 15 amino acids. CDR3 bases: TGTGCCAGCAGCGTTGCAGGGGAATCTGGAAACACCATATATTTT. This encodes CASSVAGESGNTIYF.

The CDR3 bases are TGTGCCAGCAGCTTCGACAAGCAGAATTCACCCCTCCACTTT. Protein: CASSFDKQNSPLHF. The chain carries TRBV7-2 and TRBJ1-6; D unclear. The germline V gene has CDR1 SGHTA and CDR2 FQGNSA. Trimming shortened V by 3 bases and J by 7 bases, and 10 bases separated the two germline ends. The CDR3 consists of 14 residues.

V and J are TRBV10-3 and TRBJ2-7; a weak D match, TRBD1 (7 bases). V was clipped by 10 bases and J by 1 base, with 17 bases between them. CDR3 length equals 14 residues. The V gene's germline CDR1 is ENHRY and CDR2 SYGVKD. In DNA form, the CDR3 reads TGTGCCACGAGCAGGGGGGACACTTCCTACGAGCAGTACTTC. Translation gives CATSRGDTSYEQYF.

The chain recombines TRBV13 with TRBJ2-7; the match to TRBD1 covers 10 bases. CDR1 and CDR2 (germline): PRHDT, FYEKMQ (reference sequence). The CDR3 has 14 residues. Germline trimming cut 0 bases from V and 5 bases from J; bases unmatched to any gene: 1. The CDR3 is CASSLGTGGDEQYF. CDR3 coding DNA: TGTGCCAGCAGCTTAGGGACAGGGGGCGACGAGCAGTACTTC.

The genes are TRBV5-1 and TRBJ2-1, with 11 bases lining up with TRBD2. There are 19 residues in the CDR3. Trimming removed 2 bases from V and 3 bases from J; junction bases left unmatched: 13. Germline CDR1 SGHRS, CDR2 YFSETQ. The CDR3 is CASSFPGTSGTGDYNEQFF. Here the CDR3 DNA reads TGCGCCAGCAGCTTCCCCGGGACTAGCGGCACCGGGGACTACAATGAGCAGTTCTTC.

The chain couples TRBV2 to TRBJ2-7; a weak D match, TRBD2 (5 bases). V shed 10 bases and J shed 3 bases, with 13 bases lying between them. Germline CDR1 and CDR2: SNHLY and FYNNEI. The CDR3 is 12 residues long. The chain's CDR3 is CAIGSRDYEQYF. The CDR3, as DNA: TGTGCCATCGGGTCTCGGGACTACGAGCAGTACTTC.

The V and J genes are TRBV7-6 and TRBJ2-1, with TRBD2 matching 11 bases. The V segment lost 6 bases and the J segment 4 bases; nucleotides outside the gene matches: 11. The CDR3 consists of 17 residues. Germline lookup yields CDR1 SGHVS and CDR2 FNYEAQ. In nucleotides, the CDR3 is TGTGCCAGCAGACGGACACCGGGACTAGCGGATTACAATGAGCAGTTCTTC. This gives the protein CASRRTPGLADYNEQFF.

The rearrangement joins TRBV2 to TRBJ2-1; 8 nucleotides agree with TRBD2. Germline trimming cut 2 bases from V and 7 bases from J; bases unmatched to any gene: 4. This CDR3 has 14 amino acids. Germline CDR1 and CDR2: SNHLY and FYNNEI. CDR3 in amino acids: CASSERTSLNEQFF. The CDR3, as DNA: TGTGCCAGCAGTGAACGGACTAGCTTAAATGAGCAGTTCTTC.